The 26 T cell receptor beta chains reported below all come from one sample, sequenced in a study of Tregs in tolerant kidney transplant recipients. The assay was immunoSEQ multiplex PCR, and TCRdb's table has in-frame clones only and misses some. This sample's table has approximately 49,000 clones. Specimen: CD4+ T cells from blood, collected before the transplant. All receptors derive from a human donor who received a combined kidney and bone marrow transplant.

As concerns this clone: With the read ending 3 residues before the CDR3 end, the germline J gene is used to fill in that end. The chain carries TRBV18 and TRBJ1-1; TRBD1 matches at 8 bases. CDR1 is KGHSH and CDR2 is LQKENI in the germline V gene. The V and J ends lost 4 bases and 3 bases, in that order; junction bases with no gene match: 1. CDR3 length: 13 amino acids. The sequenced part of the CDR3 DNA is TGTGCCAGCTCACTGGGACAGGACACTGAA. Its protein product is CASSLGQDTE. The CDR3 in full is CASSLGQDTEAFF.

Regarding this clone: The CDR3 end is not reached by the read, which stops 3 residues before it; the germline J gene fills it in. The chain joins TRBV5-1 to TRBJ1-1, with 8 bases fitting TRBD1. CDR1 is SGHRS, CDR2 YFSETQ, per germline. Losses at the gene ends were 4 bases for V and 4 bases for J; bases not matched to a gene: 3. CDR3 length: 13 amino acids. CDR3 residues: CASSQGQATEAFF. The DNA read from the CDR3 is TGCGCCAGCAGCCAGGGACAGGCCACTGAA.

On this clone: Coverage ceases 3 residues before the CDR3 finishes, and the germline J gene fills in the end. The chain uses TRBV20-1 and TRBJ1-5, with 10 bases fitting TRBD1. With V trimmed by 4 bases and J by 3 bases, 3 bases remained unmatched. The CDR3 is made up of 14 amino acids. CDR1 is DFQATT and CDR2 is SNEGSKA in the germline V gene (reference sequence). The DNA read from the CDR3 is TGCAGTGCTATGACAGGGGGCTACAATCAGCCC. It yields the protein CSAMTGGYNQP. The entire CDR3 protein reads CSAMTGGYNQPQHF.

A note on this clone: The read finishes 3 residues shy of the CDR3 end, and the germline J gene is used to complete it. This sequence joins TRBV2 and TRBJ2-7; 7 bases are a match to TRBD2. Germline V lookup: CDR1 SNHLY, CDR2 FYNNEI. The CDR3 runs to 14 residues. V shed 7 bases and J 1 base; nucleotides not matched to a gene: 7. Partial CDR3 DNA: TGTGCCAGCAACTCTGGCGGGAGTTCCTACGAG. It encodes CASNSGGSSYE. The whole CDR3 reads CASNSGGSSYEQYF.

As concerns this clone: The CDR3 extends 3 residues past the end of the read, so its final part is completed from the germline J gene. This chain uses TRBV30 with TRBJ1-2; D might be TRBD1 (5 bases). CDR3 size: 13 residues. Germline CDR1 reads GTSNPN; CDR2 reads SVGIG (reference sequence). CDR3 loop: CAWSVGGKSRYTF. The sequenced part of the CDR3 DNA is TGTGCCTGGAGTGTGGGGGGGAAGTCTCGC. The full variable domain, with the rest looked up from reference TRBV30 and TRBJ1-2, is SQTIHQWPATLVQPVGSPLSLECTVEGTSNPNLYWYRQAAGRGLQLLFYSVGIGQISSEVPQNLSASRPQDRQFILSSKKLLLSDSGFYLCAWSVGGKSRYTFGSGTRLTVV.

Turning to this clone: The read comes to an end 3 residues before the CDR3 does, leaving the germline J gene to fill in the end. V and J are TRBV30 and TRBJ2-1; tentatively, D is TRBD1 (7 bases). The CDR3 consists of 15 residues. V lost 3 bases, J lost 2 bases, and 14 bases lay in between. Germline V gives CDR1 GTSNPN, CDR2 SVGIG (reference sequence). The part of the CDR3 DNA that was read is TGTGCCTGGAGGCACAGGGGAGGCCCCTACAATGAG. Amino acids: CAWRHRGGPYNE. The full CDR3 sequence reads CAWRHRGGPYNEQFF.

With respect to this clone: Sequencing ends 3 residues short of the CDR3 end; the germline J gene provides the rest. The chain uses TRBV11-2 and TRBJ2-7; 7 nucleotides match TRBD1. CDR1 and CDR2 from the germline V gene are SGHAT and FQNNGV. This CDR3 region has 13 residues. Unmatched junction bases numbered 2, after V lost 0 bases and J lost 6 bases. CDR3 DNA (partial): TGTGCCAGCAGCTTAGATAGACAGGGCGAG. This codes for CASSLDRQGE. The full CDR3 protein is CASSLDRQGEQYF. Complete variable domain (other parts from reference TRBV11-2 and TRBJ2-7): EAGVAQSPRYKIIEKRQSVAFWCNPISGHATLYWYQQILGQGPKLLIQFQNNGVVDDSQLPKDRFSAERLKGVDSTLKIQPAKLEDSAVYLCASSLDRQGEQYFGPGTRLTVT.

Regarding this clone: The CDR3 is cut off 3 residues early in the read; its end comes from the germline J gene. The chain uses TRBV7-9 and TRBJ2-7; 7 bases are a match to TRBD1. This CDR3 has 13 residues. Germline CDR1 is SEHNR and CDR2 is FQNEAQ (reference sequence). V was pared by 3 bases and J by 6 bases, with 5 bases of the junction left unmatched. The sequenced part of the CDR3 DNA is TGTGCCAGCAGCTTTGTAGAGGGGGCCGAG. Translating gives CASSFVEGAE. The full CDR3 protein is CASSFVEGAEQYF.

This CDR3 reads CASSGTRAEQYF. The CDR3 DNA, read in part, is TGTGCCAGCAGTGGAACTAGGGCCGAG. This chain links TRBV6-1 with TRBJ2-7, with TRBD2 as a possible D gene (5 bases). The CDR3 goes on 3 residues after the read ends, and that part is filled in from the germline J gene. This CDR3 region has 12 residues. V was cut by 4 bases and J by 6 bases, with 10 bases left in between. Germline values: CDR1 MNHNS, CDR2 SASEGT.

As to this clone: The sequenced fragment ends 3 residues before the CDR3 boundary, so the rest is inferred from the germline J gene. This chain joins TRBV7-2 and TRBJ2-1; no firm D call. The CDR3 consists of 16 residues. In germline, CDR1 is SGHTA, CDR2 FQGNSA. The ends were cut back, 0 bases at V and 0 bases at J, with 9 bases in the middle. The covered CDR3 bases are TGTGCCAGCAGCTTAGCGTTTGCGCGCTCCTACAATGAG. It encodes CASSLAFARSYNE. The whole CDR3 protein reads CASSLAFARSYNEQFF.

On this clone itself: The missing CDR3 end, 3 residues past where the read stops, is filled in from the germline J gene. The chain carries TRBV20-1 and TRBJ2-3, with TRBD2 matching 7 bases. The length of the CDR3 is 13 residues. With 5 bases clipped from V and 1 base from J, the junction kept 3 bases outside the gene matches. The germline V gene encodes CDR1 DFQATT and CDR2 SNEGSKA (reference sequence). The covered CDR3 bases are TGCAGTGCTGTCACTAGCGGCACAGATACG. Translation gives CSAVTSGTDT. The whole CDR3 reads CSAVTSGTDTQYF.

As to this clone: The CDR3 end is not reached by the read, which stops 3 residues before it; the germline J gene fills it in. V gene TRBV5-1 combines with J gene TRBJ2-3; 8 positions agree with TRBD1. Trimming at V came to 4 bases and at J to 6 bases, leaving 10 bases not matched to a gene. This CDR3 is built from 15 residues. CDR1 is SGHRS, CDR2 YFSETQ, per germline. This chain's CDR3 is CASSGQGHKLDTQYF. Incomplete CDR3 DNA: TGCGCCAGCAGCGGACAGGGTCATAAACTGGATACG.

As regards this clone: From the germline J gene comes the end of the CDR3, since the read stops 3 residues before it. This chain links TRBV7-2 with TRBJ2-3; 11 nucleotides match TRBD2. This CDR3 has 14 amino acids. The V and J ends lost 5 bases and 5 bases, in that order; junction bases with no gene match: 3. CDR1 is SGHTA, CDR2 FQGNSA, per germline. The part of the CDR3 DNA that was read is TGTGCCAGCAGCCTAGGACTAGCGGGAGATACG. Residues: CASSLGLAGDT. The CDR3 in full is CASSLGLAGDTQYF.

About this clone: The CDR3 goes on 3 residues after the read ends, and that part is filled in from the germline J gene. The genes are TRBV5-1 and TRBJ1-5; the D is unclear. The germline gives CDR1 SGHRS, CDR2 YFSETQ. V lost 0 bases, J lost 0 bases, and 10 bases lay in between. This CDR3 contains 16 residues. The part of the CDR3 DNA that was read is TGCGCCAGCAGCTTGGGGGCCAGTGATAGCAATCAGCCC. The encoded protein is CASSLGASDSNQP. The CDR3 reads in full as CASSLGASDSNQPQHF.

As to this clone: The read terminates 3 residues ahead of where the CDR3 ends, so the germline J gene completes it. The rearrangement links TRBV20-1 to TRBJ2-3, with no clear D. Germline lookup yields CDR1 DFQATT and CDR2 SNEGSKA (reference sequence). The CDR3 is 14 residues long. Trimming cost V 6 bases and J 2 bases, with 15 bases left between them. This chain's CDR3 is CSAVLGGYTDTQYF. Incomplete CDR3 DNA: TGCAGTGCAGTCCTCGGCGGCTACACAGATACG.

A remark on this clone: The CDR3 goes on 3 residues after the read ends, and that part is filled in from the germline J gene. This chain joins TRBV20-1 and TRBJ1-1, with 8 nucleotides matching TRBD1. Germline-derived CDR1 and CDR2 are DFQATT and SNEGSKA (reference sequence). CDR3 size: 15 residues. J gave up 3 bases and V 0 bases, and 6 bases lay outside the gene matches. This chain's CDR3 is CSARDQGARDTEAFF. The sequenced CDR3 bases are TGCAGTGCTAGAGACCAGGGGGCGAGGGACACTGAA.

A remark on this clone: Sequencing ends 3 residues short of the CDR3 end; the germline J gene provides the rest. This chain connects TRBV7-8 to TRBJ2-1; 7 nucleotides line up with TRBD1. CDR1 SGHVS and CDR2 FQNEAQ come from the germline V gene. The CDR3 contains 12 residues. Trimming at V came to 4 bases and at J to 9 bases, leaving 3 bases not matched to a gene. The covered CDR3 bases are TGTGCCAGCAGCTCCAGACAGGGTGAG. Translating gives CASSSRQGE. The whole CDR3 sequence is CASSSRQGEQFF. Full variable domain (outside the CDR3, taken from reference TRBV7-8 and TRBJ2-1): GAGVSQSPRYKVAKRGQDVALRCDPISGHVSLFWYQQALGQGPEFLTYFQNEAQLDKSGLPSDRFFAERPEGSVSTLKIQRTQQEDSAVYLCASSSRQGEQFFGPGTRLTVL.

Worth noting for this clone: The read terminates 3 residues before the CDR3 end, so the remaining end is supplied by the germline J gene. The chain couples TRBV30 to TRBJ1-1; 10 bases map to TRBD1. CDR1 is GTSNPN and CDR2 is SVGIG in the germline V gene (reference sequence). The CDR3 extends over 17 amino acids. With 7 bases clipped from V and 4 bases from J, the junction kept 18 bases outside the gene matches. CDR3 loop: CASKGRDRGILSTEAFF. The part of the CDR3 DNA that was read is TGTGCCTCCAAGGGTCGGGACAGGGGAATTTTAAGCACTGAA.

Regarding this clone: The read falls 3 residues short of the CDR3 end, and the missing part is taken from the germline J gene. This chain links TRBV2 with TRBJ2-7, with TRBD2 matching 10 bases. J gave up 6 bases and V 7 bases, and 9 bases lay outside the gene matches. Germline CDR1 SNHLY, CDR2 FYNNEI. CDR3 length: 14 residues. The CDR3 bases that were read are TGTGCCAGCATGTTCGCTAGCGGGAGCGGCGAG. It specifies CASMFASGSGE. The full CDR3 sequence reads CASMFASGSGEQYF.

Note on this clone: The read ends 3 residues before the CDR3 terminus; that terminus is restored from the germline J gene. This sequence joins TRBV2 and TRBJ2-1; 10 positions agree with TRBD2. The V gene's germline CDR1 is SNHLY and CDR2 FYNNEI. The CDR3 is made up of 15 amino acids. Trimming removed 5 bases from V and 7 bases from J; junction bases left unmatched: 8. This CDR3 is CASSPSSGSGNEQFF. The part of the CDR3 DNA that was read is TGTGCCAGCAGTCCTTCTAGCGGGAGCGGTAATGAG. The entire variable domain, with the rest obtained from reference TRBV2 and TRBJ2-1, is as follows: EPEVTQTPSHQVTQMGQEVILRCVPISNHLYFYWYRQILGQKVEFLVSFYNNEISEKSEIFDDQFSVERPDGSNFTLKIRSTKLEDSAMYFCASSPSSGSGNEQFFGPGTRLTVL.

As regards this clone: The read stops 3 residues short of the end of the CDR3; the missing end is completed from the germline J gene. The chain is built from TRBV20-1 and TRBJ2-1; 10 bases align to TRBD2. The ends lost 7 bases at V and 7 bases at J; junction bases unmatched: 10. Germline V gene sequence: CDR1 DFQATT, CDR2 SNEGSKA (reference sequence). The CDR3 consists of 14 residues. CDR3: CSVSSGSKGNEQFF. The covered CDR3 bases are TGCAGTGTCTCTAGCGGGAGTAAAGGGAATGAG.

Comment on this clone: The read stops 3 residues short of the end of the CDR3; the missing end is completed from the germline J gene. V is TRBV20-1 and J is TRBJ2-7, with 12 bases fitting TRBD2. CDR1 and CDR2 from the germline V gene are DFQATT and SNEGSKA (reference sequence). This CDR3 region has 13 residues. V was pared by 5 bases and J by 5 bases, with 4 bases of the junction left unmatched. CDR3 sequence reads: CSARTSGINEQYF. The sequenced CDR3 bases are TGCAGTGCTCGGACTAGCGGGATCAACGAG.

The CDR3 bases that were read are TGTGCCAGCAGCTTGACTAGCGGGAGGATAGATACG. Encoded protein: CASSLTSGRIDT. In full, the CDR3 is CASSLTSGRIDTQYF. The chain links TRBV7-2 to TRBJ2-3, with 13 bases fitting TRBD2. The CDR3 goes on 3 residues after the read ends, and that part is filled in from the germline J gene. Germline V gene lookup returns CDR1 SGHTA and CDR2 FQGNSA. Unmatched junction bases numbered 2, after V lost 3 bases and J lost 5 bases. This CDR3 spans 15 amino acids.

Note on this clone: Read coverage stops 3 residues before the CDR3 terminus; the germline J gene supplies the remainder. This rearrangement joins TRBV10-1 to TRBJ2-7; 10 nucleotides line up with TRBD1. The ends lost 8 bases at V and 3 bases at J; junction bases unmatched: 4. Germline CDR1 is WNHNN and CDR2 is SYGVQD (reference sequence). The CDR3 contains 13 residues. The CDR3: CASGTGVDYEQYF. The covered CDR3 bases are TGCGCCAGCGGGACAGGGGTGGACTACGAG.

To note about this clone: Read data end 3 residues before the CDR3 end; the end is taken from the germline J gene. J is TRBJ1-4 and V is TRBV19; 7 positions agree with TRBD1. Unmatched junction bases numbered 6, after V lost 9 bases and J lost 8 bases. The CDR3 has 12 residues. Germline V gene lookup returns CDR1 LNHDA and CDR2 SQIVND (reference sequence). CDR3 residues: CASHRGVEKLFF. The part of the CDR3 DNA that was read is TGTGCCAGCCACAGGGGCGTCGAAAAA.

The CDR3 loop reads CASSPPVRVETQYF. The DNA read from the CDR3 is TGTGCCAGCTCACCACCGGTGCGGGTGGAGACC. The V gene is TRBV18, the J gene TRBJ2-5, with TRBD2 as a possible D gene (5 bases). Read data end 3 residues before the CDR3 end; the end is taken from the germline J gene. The CDR3 spans 14 residues. Trimming stripped 0 bases from V and 5 bases from J, with 10 bases between. Germline CDR1 KGHSH, CDR2 LQKENI.